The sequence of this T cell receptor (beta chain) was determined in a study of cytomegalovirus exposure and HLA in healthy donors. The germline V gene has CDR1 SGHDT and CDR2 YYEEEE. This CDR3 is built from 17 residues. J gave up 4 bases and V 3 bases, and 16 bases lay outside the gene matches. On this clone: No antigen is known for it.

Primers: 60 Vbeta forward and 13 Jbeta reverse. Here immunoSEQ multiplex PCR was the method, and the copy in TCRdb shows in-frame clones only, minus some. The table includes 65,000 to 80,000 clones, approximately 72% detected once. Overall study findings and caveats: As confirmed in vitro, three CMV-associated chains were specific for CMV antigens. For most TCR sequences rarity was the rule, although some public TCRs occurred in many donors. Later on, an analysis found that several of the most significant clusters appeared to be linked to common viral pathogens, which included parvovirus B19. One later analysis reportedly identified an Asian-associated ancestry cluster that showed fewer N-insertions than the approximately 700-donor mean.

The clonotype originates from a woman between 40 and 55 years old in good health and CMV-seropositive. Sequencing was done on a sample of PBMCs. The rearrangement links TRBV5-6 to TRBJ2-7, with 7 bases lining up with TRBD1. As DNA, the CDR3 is TGTGCCAGCAGCTACCCCGGCCAAACAGGGGCAACTTACGAGCAGTACTTC. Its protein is CASSYPGQTGATYEQYF.